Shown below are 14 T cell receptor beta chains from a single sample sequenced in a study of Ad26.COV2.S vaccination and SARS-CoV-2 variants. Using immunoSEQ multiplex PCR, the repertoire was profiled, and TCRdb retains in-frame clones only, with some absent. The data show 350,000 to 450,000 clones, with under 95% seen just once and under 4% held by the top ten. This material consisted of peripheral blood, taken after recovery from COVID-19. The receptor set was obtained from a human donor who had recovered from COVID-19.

CDR3 sequence (DNA): TGTGCCAGCAGTTTATCGAACAGGGGAGACTACGAGCAGTACTTC. This translates into CASSLSNRGDYEQYF. The chain recombines TRBV27 with TRBJ2-7; TRBD1 matches 7 bases. The CDR3 has 15 residues. Losses at the gene ends were 0 bases for V and 3 bases for J; bases not matched to a gene: 5. Germline CDR1 MNHEY, CDR2 SMNVEV (reference sequence).

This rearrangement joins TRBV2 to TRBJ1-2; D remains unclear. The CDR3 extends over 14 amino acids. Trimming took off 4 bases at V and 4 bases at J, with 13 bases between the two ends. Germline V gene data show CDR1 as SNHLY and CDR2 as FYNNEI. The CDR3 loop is CASSGALASYGYTF. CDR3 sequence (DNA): TGTGCCAGCAGTGGGGCTCTGGCGAGCTATGGCTACACCTTC.

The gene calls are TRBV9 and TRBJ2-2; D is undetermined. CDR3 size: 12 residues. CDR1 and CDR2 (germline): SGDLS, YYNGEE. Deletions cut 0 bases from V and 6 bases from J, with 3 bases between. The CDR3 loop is CASSVVPGELFF. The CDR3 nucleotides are TGTGCCAGCAGCGTAGTCCCCGGGGAGCTGTTTTTT.

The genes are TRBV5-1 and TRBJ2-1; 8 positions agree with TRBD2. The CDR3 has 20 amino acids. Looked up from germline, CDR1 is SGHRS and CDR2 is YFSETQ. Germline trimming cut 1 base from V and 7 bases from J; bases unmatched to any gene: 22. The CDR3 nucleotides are TGCGCCAGCAGCTTGTTCTCAGAAGGGGAGGCGGGGGGCCAGGGGAATGAGCAGTTCTTC. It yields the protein CASSLFSEGEAGGQGNEQFF.

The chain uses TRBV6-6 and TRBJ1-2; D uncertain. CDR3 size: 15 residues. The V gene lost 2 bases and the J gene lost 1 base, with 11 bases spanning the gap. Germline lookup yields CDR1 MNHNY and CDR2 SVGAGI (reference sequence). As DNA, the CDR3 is TGTGCCAGCAGTTACGACCCTGACCGTAACTATGGCTACACCTTC. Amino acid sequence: CASSYDPDRNYGYTF.

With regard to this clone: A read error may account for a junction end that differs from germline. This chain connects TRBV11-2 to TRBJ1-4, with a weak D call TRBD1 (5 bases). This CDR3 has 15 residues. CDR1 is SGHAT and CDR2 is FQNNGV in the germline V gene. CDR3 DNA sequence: TGTGCCAGCAGCGTAGAAGGGGCGACTAATGAAAAACTGTTTTTT. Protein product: CASSVEGATNEKLFF.

The CDR3 reads CASGEIGTGRRQPQHF. Written as DNA, the CDR3 is TGTGCTAGTGGTGAAATAGGGACAGGGAGAAGGCAGCCCCAGCATTTT. The genes are TRBV12-5 and TRBJ1-5; the match to TRBD1 covers 9 bases. V shed 5 bases, J shed 7 bases, and the junction held 12 bases outside the gene matches. Germline assignment: CDR1 LGHNT and CDR2 FRNRAP. There are 16 residues in the CDR3.

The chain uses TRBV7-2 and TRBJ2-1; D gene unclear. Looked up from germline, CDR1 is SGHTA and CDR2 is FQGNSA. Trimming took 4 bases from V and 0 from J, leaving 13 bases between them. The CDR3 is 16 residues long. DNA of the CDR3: TGTGCCAGCAGCTCCATCGGCCCTAGCTCCTACAATGAGCAGTTCTTC. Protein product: CASSSIGPSSYNEQFF.

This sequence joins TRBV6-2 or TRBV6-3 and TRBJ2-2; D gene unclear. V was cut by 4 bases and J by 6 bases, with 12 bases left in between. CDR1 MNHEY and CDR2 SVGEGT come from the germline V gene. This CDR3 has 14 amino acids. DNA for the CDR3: TGTGCCAGCAGTTCACAGACCTTGGCCGGGGAGCTGTTTTTT. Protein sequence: CASSSQTLAGELFF.

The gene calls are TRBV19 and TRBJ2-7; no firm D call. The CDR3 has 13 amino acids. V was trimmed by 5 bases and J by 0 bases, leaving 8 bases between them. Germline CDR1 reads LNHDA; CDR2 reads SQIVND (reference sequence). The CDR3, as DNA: TGTGCCAGTAGTGATCCTAGCTCCTACGAGCAGTACTTC. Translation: CASSDPSSYEQYF.

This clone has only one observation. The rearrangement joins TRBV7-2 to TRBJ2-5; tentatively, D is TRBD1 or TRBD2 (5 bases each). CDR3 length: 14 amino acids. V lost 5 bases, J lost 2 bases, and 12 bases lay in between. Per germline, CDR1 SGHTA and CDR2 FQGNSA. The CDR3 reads CASSRGTGQETQYF. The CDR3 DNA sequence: TGTGCCAGCAGCAGAGGGACGGGACAAGAGACCCAGTACTTC. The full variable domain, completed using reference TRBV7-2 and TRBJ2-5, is GAGVSQSPSNKVTEKGKDVELRCDPISGHTALYWYRQSLGQGLEFLIYFQGNSAPDKSGLPSDRFSAERTGGSVSTLTIQRTQQEDSAVYLCASSRGTGQETQYFGPGTRLLVL.

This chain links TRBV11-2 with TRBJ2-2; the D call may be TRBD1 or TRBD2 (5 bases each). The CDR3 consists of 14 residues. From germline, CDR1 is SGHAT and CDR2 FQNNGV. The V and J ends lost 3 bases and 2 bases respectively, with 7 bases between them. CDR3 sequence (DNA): TGTGCCAGCAGCTTCGGGGCCAACACCGGGGAGCTGTTTTTT. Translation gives CASSFGANTGELFF.

The CDR3 DNA is TGTGCCAGCAGCCTCAGGGCGGACTATGGCTACACCTTC. Protein sequence: CASSLRADYGYTF. The V call is TRBV9, the J call TRBJ1-2; weak D call: TRBD1 (5 bases). Germline V lookup: CDR1 SGDLS, CDR2 YYNGEE. The CDR3 runs 13 residues. The germline V and J ends were trimmed by 4 bases and 3 bases, with 10 bases remaining between them.

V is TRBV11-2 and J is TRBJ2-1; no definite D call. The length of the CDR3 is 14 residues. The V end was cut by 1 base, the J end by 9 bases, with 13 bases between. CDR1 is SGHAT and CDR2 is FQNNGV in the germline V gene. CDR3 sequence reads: CASSLAHIDREQFF. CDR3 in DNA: TGTGCCAGCAGCTTAGCCCATATAGACCGTGAGCAGTTCTTC.